This TCR beta chain derives from a study of cytomegalovirus exposure and HLA in healthy donors (dated by TCRdb to 2016 to 2017). Regarding the complete study: An earlier analysis of some 600 of the donors reported approximately 300 Gb of sequence data and 117 million unique TCR beta sequences obtained from about 179 million T cells. An early release covering about 600 HLA-typed donors comprised approximately 300 gigabases of sequencing data and around 85 million unique TCR sequences. The genetic ancestry cluster associated with self-reported Caucasian donors included 81% of the roughly 400 genotyped donors. The study aimed to test whether cataloging public T cell receptors could reveal signatures of past pathogen exposure. Using immunosequencing, the study profiled T cell repertoires from fewer than 700 subjects and related those repertoires to cytomegalovirus serostatus. Along with the roughly 610-subject first cohort, a separate validation cohort of roughly 110 different subjects was used. High-throughput TCR immunosequencing, statistical association of individual TCRs with disease status, and machine learning were combined to predict cytomegalovirus infection status. A later analysis re-analyzed previously published TCR beta repertoires from 600 to 850 donors and added high-resolution HLA genotyping to study TCR occurrence patterns. In the later analysis, no new phenotypic data were used to find candidate immune exposures; instead, reliance was placed on TCR beta sequences and their occurrence across donors. To decide whether each TCR beta V gene segment behaved as functional or pseudogenic, an earlier analysis of 587 of the donors relied on high-throughput TCR beta sequencing. Donor age, sex, ethnicity and CMV serostatus were compiled together with the repertoire data. A later genetic analysis took genome-wide SNP genotypes for about three fifths of the roughly 670 donors and used that subset as a discovery cohort. Every discovery cohort repertoire had been produced on one sequencing platform. Class I and class II HLA loci were covered by the typing at four-digit resolution. The number of typed donors differed by locus: about 620-640 for A, B, C, DRB1 and DQB1; 500 to 550 for DQA1; some 590 for DPA1; and 400 to 480 for DPB1. Several DR-DQ haplotypes were handled as single units for association and clustering because linkage in the cohort was strong. Among under 450 genotyped donors of the cohort, an average of around 240,000 unique TCR beta nucleotide sequences were sequenced per donor, around 18% of them non-productive. Study-wide findings and limitations: Most CMV-associated TCR beta chains appeared to be HLA-restricted in a later analysis, and the HLA associations seemed to be driven largely by CMV exposure. It was suggested by the authors that the approach could potentially be generalized to other disease states and immunological phenotypes. A further reported finding was that TCR beta sequences accurately predicted the HLA-A and HLA-B alleles for most subjects in the first cohort. In the study, around 150 TCR beta chains were listed as associated with cytomegalovirus. For the cohort, immune exposure information was limited to CMV serostatus. Three of the identified cytomegalovirus-associated TCR beta chains were confirmed in vitro to be specific for cytomegalovirus antigens. The 87-base-pair reads could not distinguish some IMGT-functional V segments, including TRBV6-2 and TRBV6-3, so those segments were excluded. Because counts were too low, some 17 rarely observed V segments, including chromosome 9 orphons, were excluded from the earlier analysis of roughly 580 of the donors. A group of highly shared sequence variants was considered likely to be a technical artifact of the sequencing pipeline. A later analysis associated roughly 17,000 TCR beta sequences with specific HLA alleles at a false discovery rate of 0.05. In a later genetic analysis, fewer N-insertions in productive TCRs were reported among donors in an Asian-associated ancestry cluster than the roughly 700-donor mean. Assigning TCR associations to individual alleles was difficult when HLA alleles, especially DR and DQ, strongly co-occurred. Sequencing depth was assumed to be roughly uniform across donors in the presence/absence analyses, though that assumption may not hold. A later analysis found that HLA-associated TCR beta chains were more clonally expanded and had lower generation probabilities than equally common non-associated chains. Most TCR sequences were seen in very few donors, while some public TCRs were found in many individuals. In an earlier analysis of about 550 of the donors, most TCR beta V segments were observed in productive rearrangements about 90% or about 30% of the time, broadly matching IMGT annotations. V-gene and J-gene trimming of TCR beta chains was associated with a missense DCLRE1C variant in a later genetic analysis, and the association was replicated in an independent cohort. A later analysis found that TCR association rates varied across HLA loci, with DRB1 alleles showing the most associated TCRs and HLA-C alleles the fewest. The classifier was reported to diagnose cytomegalovirus status with high specificity and sensitivity in both the original cohort and the validation cohort. Only TCR beta chains were sequenced in this cohort, and the absence of alpha or paired-chain data limited detectable features. Because some donors lacked HLA typing at each locus, the association tests relied only on the typed subset. Linkage disequilibrium might explain the correlated functional status among segregating V segments, but an unknown experimental factor could not be excluded. Several of the top co-occurrence clusters appeared to be linked to parvovirus B19, influenza, CMV and Epstein-Barr virus, according to a later analysis.

CDR1 and CDR2 were assigned from the germline V gene as SGHRS and YFSETQ. The CDR3 has 16 amino acids, counting the end cysteine and phenylalanine. The sequence is cut down to CDR3 DNA, 48 bases in frame from base 1. Trimming takes 0 bases from V and 4 bases from J, and the germline ends sit 16 bases apart. The library was built by means of the immunoSEQ multiplex PCR assay. For the multiplex PCR, a mixture combining 60 forward primers for TCR Vbeta segments and 13 reverse primers for TCR Jbeta segments was used. The CDR3 region of rearranged TCR beta genes was amplified from genomic DNA by a multiplex PCR assay. Amplified TCR beta libraries were sequenced as 87-base-pair reads on the Illumina HiSeq System. Under the source paper's analysis protocol: A later analysis counted tens of millions of unique TCR beta chains across the 600 to 850 repertoires, and some 11 million of these chains were shared by at least two donors. A nearest-neighbor algorithm error-corrected the raw reads and collapsed the reads into unique sequences, merging closely related sequences to remove PCR and sequencing errors. CDR3 sequences were aligned to IMGT reference sequences to assign V, D and J gene segments. Each retained sequence needed at least a six-nucleotide match to both a V gene segment and a J gene segment. Rearrangements were classified as productive when the CDR3 lacked stop codons and remained in frame with V and J, and all other rearrangements were classified as non-productive. Following IMGT convention, CDR3 was defined as the stretch from the second conserved V-encoded cysteine to the conserved J-encoded phenylalanine. The earlier analysis of about 530 of the donors excluded any sequence lacking an unambiguous match to a single V gene segment. An earlier analysis of a few hundred of the donors classified V segments as functional when productive rearrangements were above 56.7% and as segregating when the standard deviation between donors was above 5%. To diagnose cytomegalovirus status from the catalog of TCR beta chain sequences, a statistical classification framework was built. A later analysis assigned V and J genes by comparing TCR nucleotide sequences with IMGT/GENE-DB human TR gene sequences. Using the TCRdist pipeline, a later analysis assigned CDR3 sequences along with most-parsimonious VDJ recombination scenarios. In a later analysis, every TCR beta chain was defined by the combination of its CDR3 amino acid sequence and its V-gene family, and reads without a unique V-gene family were dropped. A later analysis removed several hundred highly shared, low-generation-probability nucleotide sequences to deal with suspected cross-contamination and a sequencing artifact. In a later analysis, a clonal expansion index for each public chain was calculated from normalized within-repertoire ranks of inferred template counts. A later analysis computed generation probabilities with a VDJ recombination model fitted to out-of-frame rearrangements, and checked the results against IGoR. In a later analysis, TCR-TCR, TCR-HLA and TCR-CMV co-occurrence was scored with hypergeometric tests, and a repertoire-size bias correction was applied to TCR pairs. A later analysis estimated false discovery rates by permuting HLA or CMV assignments 20 times. A later analysis grouped co-occurring TCRs with DBSCAN, adding TCRdist sequence similarity when clustering within HLA-allele-positive subsets. Co-occurrence clustering excluded repertoires with fewer than 30,000 or more than 120,000 public chains, plus five with anomalous nucleotide sharing. In its TCRdb copy, this immuneACCESS table keeps in-frame sequences only and misses some clones. Where compared with another copy, unresolved V genes explain less than half of these, and the others have no known cause. V, J and clone size are taken as reported in that table, and D and trimming were inferred from the DNA itself. Here the sample has 100,000 to 150,000 clones; about 85% occur a single time. The top ten clonotypes cover around 1.7% of the sample.

Comment on this clone: No antigen is known for it. Base qualities were left out, and no much larger clone turns up one base away.

The cohort comprised around 690 healthy bone marrow donors. All cohort members were sampled while nominally healthy, although unrecorded immune exposures were likely present. The donor tested CMV seronegative and was one of the 352 seronegative cohort members. A peripheral blood sample was collected from each donor, and TCR beta sequencing was performed on peripheral blood mononuclear cells. Genomic DNA was extracted from the blood cell samples with the Qiagen DNeasy Blood Extraction Kit. The chain is encoded by TRBV5-1 joined to TRBJ1-2, with the D segment identity uncertain. This TCR came from a boy aged 5-17 years in good health and CMV-seronegative. The sequencing sample was made of PBMCs. The CDR3: CASSLATDGYGYGYTF. The DNA sequence is as follows: TGCGCCAGCAGCTTGGCCACAGATGGTTATGGCTATGGCTACACCTTC.